The rows below give T cell receptor beta chains drawn from one sample of a study of T-cell memory formation after mild COVID-19. TCRdb analysed the 5' RACE reads with MiXCR anew, one entry per CDR3 protein. The sample has 160,000 or so distinct CDR3 sequences, about a third seen once. The source material was PBMCs or a T cell subset sorted from them (not recorded which). Receptor source: an adult woman who had mild COVID-19 (a few samples of this study predate the infection). Cell type and time point are not known. CDR3s include the opening cysteine and the closing phenylalanine or tryptophan. The D gene is left open where the match is weak. The size field is filled for only some rows; it gives once, few, many or a size class.

clone_size cdr3_length d_call j_call v_call cdr3_nt cdr3_aa
NA 14 NA TRBJ1-1 TRBV6-6 TGTGCCAGCAGTTACTCGTTAAGATTGTCTGAAGCTTTCTTT CASSYSLRLSEAFF
NA 15 NA TRBJ2-7 TRBV9 TGTGCCAGCAGCGTAGATATAGATTCTACCTACGAGCAGTACTTC CASSVDIDSTYEQYF
NA 13 NA TRBJ2-5 TRBV29-1 TGCAGCGGGTCCTCAAGCGCCACGGAGACCCAGTACTTC CSGSSSATETQYF
NA 14 NA TRBJ2-5 TRBV5-1 TGCGCCAGCAGCCCAGGATCAGGGCGAGAGACCCAGTACTTC CASSPGSGRETQYF
NA 15 TRBD1 TRBJ2-1 TRBV12-3/TRBV12-4 TGTGCCAGCAGTCCCGGGACAGGGAATTCGCGCGAGCAGTTCTTC CASSPGTGNSREQFF
NA 12 NA TRBJ2-1 TRBV11-3 TGTGCCAGCAGCCCTCCGGGACTCCAGCAGTTCTTC CASSPPGLQQFF
few 14 NA TRBJ2-5 TRBV7-9 TGTGCCAGCAGCTTTGGACAGTCCCAAGAGACCCAGTACTTC CASSFGQSQETQYF
NA 16 NA TRBJ1-4 TRBV6-5 TGTGCCAGCAGTTCAATCTCACAGGCAACTAATGAAAAACTGTTTTTT CASSSISQATNEKLFF
NA 15 NA TRBJ2-2 TRBV9 TGTGCCAGCAGCGAGAGCGGAGTAAACACCGGGGAGCTGTTTTTT CASSESGVNTGELFF
once 15 TRBD2 TRBJ2-1 TRBV5-6 TGTGCCAGCGTCGGGTTGGGAGGGGCTTACAATGAGCAGTTCTTC CASVGLGGAYNEQFF
few 15 TRBD2 TRBJ2-3 TRBV20-1 TGCAGTGCTAAAAATTTCGGGGGGAACGCAGATACGCAGTATTTT CSAKNFGGNADTQYF
NA 13 NA TRBJ2-4 TRBV6-2/TRBV6-3 TGTGCTAGCAGTTACCCGGCCGTCGACATTCAGTACTTC CASSYPAVDIQYF
NA 14 NA TRBJ2-3 TRBV7-9 TGTGCCAGCATTCTCCCGCCCGCGACAGATACGCAGTATTTT CASILPPATDTQYF
NA 16 NA TRBJ2-6 TRBV30 TGTGCCTGGAGTGGGGTCGCGTACTCTGGGGCCAACGTCCTGACTTTC CAWSGVAYSGANVLTF
few 14 NA TRBJ2-2 TRBV30 TGTGCCTGGAGTGGGGGGGAGAACACCGGGGAGCTGTTTTTT CAWSGGENTGELFF
few 16 NA TRBJ1-2 TRBV9 TGTGCCAGCAGCGTAGCCCAGACAGGTGCTAACTATGGCTACACCTTC CASSVAQTGANYGYTF
few 12 NA TRBJ1-2 TRBV12-3/TRBV12-4 TGTGCCACCCAATCCAGGGGATATGGCTACACCTTC CATQSRGYGYTF
NA 19 NA TRBJ2-1 TRBV4-1 TGCGCCAGCAGCCAAAAAGATTTCGGGGTGTGGGGCGACCCCCCTGAGCAGTTCTTC CASSQKDFGVWGDPPEQFF
few 14 TRBD1 TRBJ1-5 TRBV12-3/TRBV12-4 TGTGCCAGCAGTTTGACACAGGGGGATCAGCCCCAGCATTTT CASSLTQGDQPQHF
few 13 NA TRBJ2-1 TRBV27 TGTGCCAGCAGTTCTTGGACGGCCAATGAGCAGTTCTTC CASSSWTANEQFF
NA 13 NA TRBJ2-7 TRBV5-1 TGCGCCAGCAGCTCGGGCCGAGGGGCCGAGCAGTACTTC CASSSGRGAEQYF
NA 14 TRBD1 TRBJ2-4 TRBV7-9 TGTGCCAGCAGCATACAGGGGTGGGAAAACATTCAGTACTTC CASSIQGWENIQYF
NA 14 NA TRBJ2-5 TRBV5-1 TGCGCCAGCAGCTCACAGGGATACCAAGAGACCCAGTACTTC CASSSQGYQETQYF
few 15 TRBD1 TRBJ2-5 TRBV7-9 TGTGCCAGCAGCTACGCAGGGGGAAAGCAAGAGACCCAGTACTTC CASSYAGGKQETQYF
NA 15 TRBD2 TRBJ2-5 TRBV9 TGTGCCAGCACCCCTAGCGGGAGGGCCCAAGAGACCCAGTACTTC CASTPSGRAQETQYF
NA 13 TRBD2 TRBJ2-1 TRBV3-1 TGTGCCAGCAGCCAGGCGGTGGGGACTAGCCCGTTCTTC CASSQAVGTSPFF
NA 14 NA TRBJ1-1 TRBV7-9 TGTGCCAGCAGCTTAGGAAGGGCAGGGTGGGAAGCTTTCTTT CASSLGRAGWEAFF